This T cell receptor beta chain was sequenced in a study of OX40 agonist ivuxolimab in advanced cancers. Study conclusions and caveats: The average count of expanded clones was higher among CD8+ T cells than among CD4+.

A note on this clone: Its antigen remains unknown.

Germline CDR1 reads KGHSY; CDR2 reads FQNENV. The CDR3 length is 17 residues. Trimming at V came to 0 bases and at J to 0 bases, leaving 5 bases not matched to a gene. Measured with immunoSEQ multiplex PCR; TCRdb has only the in-frame clones, and not every one. Of over 100,000 clones listed, 90% to 95% are singletons. The clonotype comes from an adult with an advanced solid tumor such as melanoma, head and neck, liver or kidney cancer. The chain has TRBV16 and TRBJ1-5, with 7 positions matching TRBD1. The sample in question was CD4+ or CD8+ T cells sorted from blood, obtained in a trial of the OX40 agonist ivuxolimab. Here the CDR3 reads CASSQSGTVHSNQPQHF. The DNA for the CDR3 is TGTGCCAGCAGCCAATCGGGGACAGTGCATAGCAATCAGCCCCAGCATTTT.